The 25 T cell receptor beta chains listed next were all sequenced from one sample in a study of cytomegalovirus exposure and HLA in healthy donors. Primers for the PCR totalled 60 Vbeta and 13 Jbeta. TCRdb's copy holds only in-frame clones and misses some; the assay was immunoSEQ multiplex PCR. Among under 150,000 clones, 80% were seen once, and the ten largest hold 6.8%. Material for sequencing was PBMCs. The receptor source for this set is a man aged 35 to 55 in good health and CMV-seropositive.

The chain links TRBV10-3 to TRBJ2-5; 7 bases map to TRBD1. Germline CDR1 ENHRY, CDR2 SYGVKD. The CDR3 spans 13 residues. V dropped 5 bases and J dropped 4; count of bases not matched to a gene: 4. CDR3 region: CAISPRDRETQYF. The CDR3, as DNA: TGTGCCATCAGTCCTCGGGACAGAGAGACCCAGTACTTC.

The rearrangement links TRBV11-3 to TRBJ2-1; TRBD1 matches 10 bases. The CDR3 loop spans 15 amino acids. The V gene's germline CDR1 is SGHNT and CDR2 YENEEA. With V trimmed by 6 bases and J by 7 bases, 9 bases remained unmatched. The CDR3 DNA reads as TGTGCCAGCAGATCGACAGGGGGCTTCGGTAATGAGCAGTTCTTC. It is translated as CASRSTGGFGNEQFF. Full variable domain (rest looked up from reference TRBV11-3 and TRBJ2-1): EAGVVQSPRYKIIEKKQPVAFWCNPISGHNTLYWYLQNLGQGPELLIRYENEEAVDDSQLPKDRFSAERLKGVDSTLKIQPAELGDSAVYLCASRSTGGFGNEQFFGPGTRLTVL.

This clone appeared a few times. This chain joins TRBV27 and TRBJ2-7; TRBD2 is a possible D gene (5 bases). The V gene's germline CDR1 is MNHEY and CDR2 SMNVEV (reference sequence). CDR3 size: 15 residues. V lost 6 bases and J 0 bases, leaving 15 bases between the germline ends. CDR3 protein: CASRLLGAGSYEQYF. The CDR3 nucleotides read TGTGCCAGCAGACTTCTTGGCGCGGGCTCCTACGAGCAGTACTTC.

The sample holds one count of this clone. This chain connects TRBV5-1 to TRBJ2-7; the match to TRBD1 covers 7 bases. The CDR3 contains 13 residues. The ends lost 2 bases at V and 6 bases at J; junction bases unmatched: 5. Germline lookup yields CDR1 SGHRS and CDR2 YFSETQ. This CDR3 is CASSLTGAREQYF. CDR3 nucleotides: TGCGCCAGCAGCTTAACAGGGGCCCGCGAGCAGTACTTC.

The CDR3 DNA is TGCGCCAGCAGCCAAGATGGGGCCGGGACCGGGGAGCTGTTTTTT. Translation gives CASSQDGAGTGELFF. V gene TRBV4-1 combines with J gene TRBJ2-2; TRBD1 might be the D (5 bases). Germline CDR1 is MGHRA and CDR2 is YSYEKL. Trimming left V 0 bases short and J 5 bases short, with 10 bases between. The CDR3 consists of 15 residues.

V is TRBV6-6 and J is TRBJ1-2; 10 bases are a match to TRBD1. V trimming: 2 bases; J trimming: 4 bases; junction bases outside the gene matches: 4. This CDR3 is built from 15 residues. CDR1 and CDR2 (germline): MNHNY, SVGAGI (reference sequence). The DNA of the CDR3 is TGTGCCAGCAGTTACGACAGGGGGCAAGCCTATGGCTACACCTTC. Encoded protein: CASSYDRGQAYGYTF.

Written as DNA, the CDR3 is TGTGCCAGCAGCTTAGCAGGGGGGACAGGGCCGGGAAACACCATATATTTT. Encoded protein: CASSLAGGTGPGNTIYF. This chain connects TRBV7-2 to TRBJ1-3; the match to TRBD1 covers 9 bases. V was clipped by 0 bases and J by 4 bases; unmatched bases: 7. The CDR3 length is 17 residues. Germline lookup yields CDR1 SGHTA and CDR2 FQGNSA. Filled out from reference TRBV7-2 and TRBJ1-3, the complete variable domain reads GAGVSQSPSNKVTEKGKDVELRCDPISGHTALYWYRQSLGQGLEFLIYFQGNSAPDKSGLPSDRFSAERTGGSVSTLTIQRTQQEDSAVYLCASSLAGGTGPGNTIYFGEGSWLTVV.

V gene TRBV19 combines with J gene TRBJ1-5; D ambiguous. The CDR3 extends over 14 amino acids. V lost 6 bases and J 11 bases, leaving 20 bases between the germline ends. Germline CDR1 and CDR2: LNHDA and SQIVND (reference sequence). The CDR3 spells CASRAIRGQSAQHF. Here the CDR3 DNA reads TGTGCCAGTAGAGCGATCCGCGGTCAATCGGCCCAGCATTTT.

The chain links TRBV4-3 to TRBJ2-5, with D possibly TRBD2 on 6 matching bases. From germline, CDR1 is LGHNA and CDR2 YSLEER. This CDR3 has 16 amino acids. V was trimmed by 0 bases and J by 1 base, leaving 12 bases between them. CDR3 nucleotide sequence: TGCGCCAGCAGCCAAGATCTAGCGCGAGCCCAAGAGACCCAGTACTTC. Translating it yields CASSQDLARAQETQYF.

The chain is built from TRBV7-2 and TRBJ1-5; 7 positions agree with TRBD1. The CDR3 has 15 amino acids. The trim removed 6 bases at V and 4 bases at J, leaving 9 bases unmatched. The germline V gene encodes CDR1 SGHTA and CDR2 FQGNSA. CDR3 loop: CASSPSGQANQPQHF. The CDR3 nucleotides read TGTGCCAGCAGTCCTTCCGGACAGGCGAATCAGCCCCAGCATTTT.

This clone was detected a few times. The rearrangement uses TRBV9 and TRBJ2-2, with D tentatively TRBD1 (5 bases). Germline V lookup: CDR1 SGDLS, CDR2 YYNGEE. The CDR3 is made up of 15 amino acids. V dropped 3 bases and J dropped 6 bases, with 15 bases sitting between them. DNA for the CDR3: TGTGCCAGCAGCGGGGGCCTACCGACCTCCGGGGAGCTGTTTTTT. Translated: CASSGGLPTSGELFF.

CDR3 amino acids: CASSQDWSSSYNSPLHF. For the CDR3, the DNA is TGCGCCAGCAGCCAAGATTGGTCGAGCTCCTATAATTCACCCCTCCACTTT. The V gene is TRBV4-3, the J gene TRBJ1-6; D remains ambiguous. The CDR3 spans 17 residues. The germline V gene encodes CDR1 LGHNA and CDR2 YSLEER. Trimming cost V 0 bases and J 0 bases, with 9 bases left between them.

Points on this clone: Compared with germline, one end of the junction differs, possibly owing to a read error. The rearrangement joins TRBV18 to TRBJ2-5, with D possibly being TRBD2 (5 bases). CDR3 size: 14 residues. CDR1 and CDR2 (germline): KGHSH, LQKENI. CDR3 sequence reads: CASSPPSLQETQYF. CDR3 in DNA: TGTGCCAGCTCCCCACCTAGCTTGCAAGAGACCCAGTACTTC.

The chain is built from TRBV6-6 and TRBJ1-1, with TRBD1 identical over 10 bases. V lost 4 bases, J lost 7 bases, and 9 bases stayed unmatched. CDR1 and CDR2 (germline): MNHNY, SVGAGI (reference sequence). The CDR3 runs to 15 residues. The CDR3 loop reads CASSSTDRGLGEAFF. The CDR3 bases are TGTGCCAGCAGTTCCACGGACAGGGGGTTAGGTGAAGCTTTCTTT.

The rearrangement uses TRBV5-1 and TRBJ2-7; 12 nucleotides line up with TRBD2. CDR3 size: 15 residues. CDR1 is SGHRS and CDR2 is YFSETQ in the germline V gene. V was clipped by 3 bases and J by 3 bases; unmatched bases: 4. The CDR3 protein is CASSWGTSGLYEQYF. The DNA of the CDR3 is TGCGCCAGCAGCTGGGGGACTAGCGGGCTCTACGAGCAGTACTTC.

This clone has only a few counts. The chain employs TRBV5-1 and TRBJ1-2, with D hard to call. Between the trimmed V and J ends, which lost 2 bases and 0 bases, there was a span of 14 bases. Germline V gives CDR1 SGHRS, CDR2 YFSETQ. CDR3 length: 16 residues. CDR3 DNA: TGCGCCAGCAGCTTAAATACGCCAGGTTCTAACTATGGCTACACCTTC. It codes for CASSLNTPGSNYGYTF.

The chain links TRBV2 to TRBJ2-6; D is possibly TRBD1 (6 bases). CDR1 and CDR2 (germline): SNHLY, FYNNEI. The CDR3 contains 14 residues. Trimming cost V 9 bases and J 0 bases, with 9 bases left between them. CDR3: CARQGFSGANVLTF. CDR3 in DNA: TGTGCCAGACAGGGCTTCTCTGGGGCCAACGTCCTGACTTTC.

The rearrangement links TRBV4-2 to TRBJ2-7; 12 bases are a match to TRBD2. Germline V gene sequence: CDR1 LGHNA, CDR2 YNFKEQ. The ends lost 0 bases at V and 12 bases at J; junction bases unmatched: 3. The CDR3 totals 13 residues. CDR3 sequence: CASSQDTSGRPYF. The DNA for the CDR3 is TGTGCCAGCAGCCAAGATACTAGCGGGAGGCCGTACTTC.

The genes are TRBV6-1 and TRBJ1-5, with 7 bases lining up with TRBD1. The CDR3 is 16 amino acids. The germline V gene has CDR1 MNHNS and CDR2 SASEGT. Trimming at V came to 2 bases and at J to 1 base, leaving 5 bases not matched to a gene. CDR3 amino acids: CASSEKGALSNQPQHF. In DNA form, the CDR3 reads TGTGCCAGCAGTGAAAAGGGGGCCCTAAGCAATCAGCCCCAGCATTTT.

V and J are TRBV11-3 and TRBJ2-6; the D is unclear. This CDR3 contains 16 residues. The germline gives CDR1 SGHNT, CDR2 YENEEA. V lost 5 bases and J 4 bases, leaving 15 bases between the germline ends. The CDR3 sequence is CASSLQLDAGANVLTF. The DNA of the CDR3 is TGTGCCAGCAGCCTCCAGCTAGACGCGGGGGCCAACGTCCTGACTTTC.

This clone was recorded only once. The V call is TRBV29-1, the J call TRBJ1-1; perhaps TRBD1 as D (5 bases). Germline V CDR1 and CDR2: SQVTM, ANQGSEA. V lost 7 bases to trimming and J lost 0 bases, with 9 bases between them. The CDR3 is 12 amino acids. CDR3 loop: CSAGYMNTEAFF. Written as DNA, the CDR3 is TGCAGCGCAGGGTACATGAACACTGAAGCTTTCTTT.

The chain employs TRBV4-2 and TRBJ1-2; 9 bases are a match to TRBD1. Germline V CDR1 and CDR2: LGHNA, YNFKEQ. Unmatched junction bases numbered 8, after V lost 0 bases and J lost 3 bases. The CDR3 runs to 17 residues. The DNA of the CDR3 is TGTGCCAGCAGCCAAGAGGTGACAGGGGGGGTTGACTATGGCTACACCTTC. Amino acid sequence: CASSQEVTGGVDYGYTF.

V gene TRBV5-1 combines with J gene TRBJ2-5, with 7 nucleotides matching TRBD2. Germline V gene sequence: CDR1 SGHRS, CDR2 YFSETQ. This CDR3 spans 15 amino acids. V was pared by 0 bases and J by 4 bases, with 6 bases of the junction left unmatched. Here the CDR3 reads CASSLGELARETQYF. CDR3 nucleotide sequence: TGCGCCAGCAGCTTGGGAGAACTAGCGCGAGAGACCCAGTACTTC.

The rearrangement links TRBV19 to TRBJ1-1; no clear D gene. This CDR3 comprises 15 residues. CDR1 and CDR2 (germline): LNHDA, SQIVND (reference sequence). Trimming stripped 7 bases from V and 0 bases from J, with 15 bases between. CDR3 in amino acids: CASIGFASMNTEAFF. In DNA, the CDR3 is TGTGCCAGTATCGGTTTTGCGAGCATGAACACTGAAGCTTTCTTT.

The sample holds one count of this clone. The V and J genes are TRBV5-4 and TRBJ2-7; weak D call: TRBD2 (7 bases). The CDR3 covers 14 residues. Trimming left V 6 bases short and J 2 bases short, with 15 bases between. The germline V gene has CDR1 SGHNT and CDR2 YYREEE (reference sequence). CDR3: CASTKGGGPYEQYF. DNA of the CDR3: TGTGCCAGCACCAAGGGGGGGGGACCCTACGAGCAGTACTTC.